Listed below are T cell receptor beta chains from one sample, sequenced in a study of T-cell reconstitution after alpha-beta-depleted transplantation in children. MiXCR, applied by TCRdb to the PCR reads, yields one record per CDR3 protein. The repertoire holds a few hundred thousand distinct CDR3 sequences, with roughly a tenth as singletons. The material sequenced was PBMCs from the stem cell graft donor, taken from the stem cell graft. The receptors shown here come from a human donor who donated a stem cell graft to a child with SCID. CDR3s include the opening cysteine and the closing phenylalanine or tryptophan. A D gene is named only where the DNA matches it firmly. Some rows mark clone size as missing; the rest say once, few, many or name a class of expanded clone.

J: TRBJ2-7
size: many
D: TRBD1
V: TRBV12-3/TRBV12-4
length: 17
DNA: TGTGCCAGCAGTCCCGGACAGGTAACGACCAGTGGCCACGAGCAGTACTTC
CDR3: CASSPGQVTTSGHEQYF

J: TRBJ1-5
size: many
D: .
V: TRBV9
length: 14
DNA: TGTGCCAGCAGCGTAGTACAGTCTAATCAGCCCCAGCATTTT
CDR3: CASSVVQSNQPQHF

J: TRBJ2-6
size: many
D: .
V: TRBV5-1
length: 16
DNA: TGCGCCAGCAGCTTGGGGGGGGCGTCTGGGGCCAACGTCCTGACTTTC
CDR3: CASSLGGASGANVLTF

J: TRBJ2-7
size: many
D: .
V: TRBV2
length: 14
DNA: TGTGCCAGCAGCGACACCAGGGGAGGCTACGAGCAGTACTTC
CDR3: CASSDTRGGYEQYF

J: TRBJ2-1
size: many
D: TRBD2
V: TRBV3-1
length: 14
DNA: TGTGCCAGCAGCCAAAATAGTCCGGGGGGAGAGCAGTTCTTC
CDR3: CASSQNSPGGEQFF

J: TRBJ1-2
size: many
D: .
V: TRBV20-1
length: 13
DNA: TGCAGTGCTAGAGATCGGGGCGGGGCGGGCTACACCTTC
CDR3: CSARDRGGAGYTF

J: TRBJ2-3
size: many
D: TRBD2
V: TRBV7-2
length: 14
DNA: TGTGCCAGCAGCTCGAGCGGGGCCACAGATACGCAGTATTTT
CDR3: CASSSSGATDTQYF

J: TRBJ2-3
size: many
D: TRBD2
V: TRBV28
length: 15
DNA: TGTGCCAGCAGTCCCGGGACTAGCGGCACAGATACGCAGTATTTT
CDR3: CASSPGTSGTDTQYF

J: TRBJ2-4
size: many
D: .
V: TRBV28
length: 17
DNA: TGTGCCAGCAGCTCTTTCCGGACGTCAAATCGAAAAAACATTCAGTACTTC
CDR3: CASSSFRTSNRKNIQYF

J: TRBJ1-5
size: many
D: .
V: TRBV5-1
length: 15
DNA: TGCGCCAGCAGCTTCAACCCCGACGGAAATCAGCCCCAGCATTTT
CDR3: CASSFNPDGNQPQHF

J: TRBJ1-2
size: many
D: TRBD1
V: TRBV19
length: 14
DNA: TGTGCCAGTAGTCCGGGGACAGTTAACTATGGCTACACCTTC
CDR3: CASSPGTVNYGYTF

J: TRBJ2-3
size: many
D: .
V: TRBV29-1
length: 13
DNA: TGCAGCGTTGTCGGGGACGGGACAGATACGCAGTATTTT
CDR3: CSVVGDGTDTQYF

J: TRBJ2-2
size: many
D: .
V: TRBV7-9
length: 14
DNA: TGTGCCAGCAGCTCACTTAAAAGCACCGGGGAGCTGTTTTTT
CDR3: CASSSLKSTGELFF

J: TRBJ2-5
size: many
D: TRBD1
V: TRBV11-2
length: 13
DNA: TGTGCCAGCAGCGCGGACAGGGGTGAGACCCAGTACTTC
CDR3: CASSADRGETQYF

J: TRBJ1-1
size: many
D: .
V: TRBV5-1
length: 14
DNA: TGCGCCAGCAGCTTGGACAGCATGAACACTGAAGCTTTCTTT
CDR3: CASSLDSMNTEAFF

J: TRBJ1-5
size: many
D: .
V: TRBV18
length: 15
DNA: TGTGCCAGCTCACCGGGGCCCGCACGAAATCAGCCCCAGCATTTT
CDR3: CASSPGPARNQPQHF

J: TRBJ1-2
size: many
D: TRBD1
V: TRBV6-4
length: 13
DNA: TGTGCCAGCAGGGCGACAGGGTCGTATGGCTACACCTTC
CDR3: CASRATGSYGYTF

J: TRBJ2-7
size: many
D: .
V: TRBV5-1
length: 13
DNA: TGCGCCAGCAGCTTGACGATCCAGTACGAGCAGTACTTC
CDR3: CASSLTIQYEQYF

J: TRBJ1-2
size: many
D: .
V: TRBV5-6
length: 14
DNA: TGTGCCAGCAGTACAGTGGGACTAAACTATGGCTACACCTTC
CDR3: CASSTVGLNYGYTF

J: TRBJ2-2
size: many
D: .
V: TRBV20-1
length: 14
DNA: TGCAGTGCTCTGGACCCGCGGAGGGCCGGGGAGCTGTTTTTT
CDR3: CSALDPRRAGELFF

J: TRBJ2-3
size: many
D: .
V: TRBV5-4
length: 16
DNA: TGTGCCAGCAGCTCCCACCTGACGGGGGGCGCAGATACGCAGTATTTT
CDR3: CASSSHLTGGADTQYF

J: TRBJ2-1
size: .
D: TRBD2
V: TRBV9
length: 15
DNA: TGTGCCAGCAGCGTAGTGGCGGGGGGGCGTGATGAGCAGTTCTTC
CDR3: CASSVVAGGRDEQFF

J: TRBJ2-3
size: .
D: .
V: TRBV5-1
length: 14
DNA: TGCGCCAACAGCGTTGGGACTAGCACAGATACGCAGTATTTT
CDR3: CANSVGTSTDTQYF

J: TRBJ2-2
size: many
D: TRBD1
V: TRBV29-1
length: 15
DNA: TGCAGCGTTGAAGATAAGGCAGGGGGTGGCGGGGAGCTGTTTTTT
CDR3: CSVEDKAGGGGELFF

J: TRBJ2-5
size: many
D: .
V: TRBV10-3
length: 16
DNA: TGTGCCATCAGTACTTCTGGGACCAGTGGGTTGGAGACCCAGTACTTC
CDR3: CAISTSGTSGLETQYF

J: TRBJ2-5
size: many
D: .
V: TRBV3-1
length: 12
DNA: TGTGCCAGCAGCCAATGGGGAGAGACCCAGTACTTC
CDR3: CASSQWGETQYF

J: TRBJ1-4
size: few
D: .
V: TRBV3-1
length: 18
DNA: TGTGCCTTCAGTTTATCTGGGGGCCCCTCCACAACTAATGAAAAACTGTTTTTT
CDR3: CAFSLSGGPSTTNEKLFF

J: TRBJ2-1
size: many
D: .
V: TRBV5-1
length: 16
DNA: TGCGCCAGCAGCCTGGGGACTCTAAGCTCCTACAATGAGCAGTTCTTC
CDR3: CASSLGTLSSYNEQFF

J: TRBJ2-7
size: many
D: TRBD1
V: TRBV29-1
length: 12
DNA: TGCAGCGCTGGGGGACAGCTCTACGAGCAGTACTTC
CDR3: CSAGGQLYEQYF

J: TRBJ1-4
size: many
D: .
V: TRBV12-3/TRBV12-4
length: 14
DNA: TGTGCCAGCAGTCCCTCTAGCGGCTCCGGGGAACTGTTTTTT
CDR3: CASSPSSGSGELFF

J: TRBJ1-3
size: many
D: TRBD1
V: TRBV12-3/TRBV12-4
length: 15
DNA: TGTGCCAGCAGTTTGCGGGGACAGGGTGGAAACACCATATATTTT
CDR3: CASSLRGQGGNTIYF

J: TRBJ2-2
size: many
D: .
V: TRBV5-1
length: 16
DNA: TGCGCCAGCAGCATCCTTTTCGGGACTAACACCGGGGAGCTGTTTTTT
CDR3: CASSILFGTNTGELFF

J: TRBJ2-1
size: many
D: .
V: TRBV7-8
length: 13
DNA: TGTGCCAGCAGCTTAAACCACTACAATGAGCAGTTCTTC
CDR3: CASSLNHYNEQFF

J: TRBJ1-6
size: many
D: .
V: TRBV5-1
length: 16
DNA: TGCGCCAGCAGCTTGGTCGGGGGATTTAATAATTCACCCCTCCACTTT
CDR3: CASSLVGGFNNSPLHF

J: TRBJ2-1
size: many
D: .
V: TRBV2
length: 14
DNA: TGTGCCAGCAGTGAAGCTGGGACTGGCAATGAGCAGTTCTTC
CDR3: CASSEAGTGNEQFF

J: TRBJ1-5
size: many
D: TRBD1
V: TRBV5-1
length: 15
DNA: TGCGCCAGCAGATTTACAGGGGGAGAAGACCAGCCCCAGCATTTT
CDR3: CASRFTGGEDQPQHF

J: TRBJ1-1
size: many
D: TRBD1
V: TRBV7-2
length: 13
DNA: TGTGCCAGCAGCCTCGACAGGGGTCTTGAAGCTTTCTTT
CDR3: CASSLDRGLEAFF

J: TRBJ2-3
size: many
D: .
V: TRBV2
length: 12
DNA: TGTGCCAGCAGTGAAGTCGCAGATACGCAGTATTTT
CDR3: CASSEVADTQYF

J: TRBJ1-2
size: many
D: .
V: TRBV7-9
length: 16
DNA: TGTGCCAGCAGCTTAGGAAGGGGCGGATCGTTATATGGCTACACCTTC
CDR3: CASSLGRGGSLYGYTF

J: TRBJ1-5
size: many
D: .
V: TRBV10-3
length: 15
DNA: TGTGCCATCAGTGAGTCCTTACCAAAAGATCAGCCCCAGCATTTT
CDR3: CAISESLPKDQPQHF

J: TRBJ2-2
size: many
D: .
V: TRBV5-1
length: 15
DNA: TGCGCCAGCAGCTTGTCCCCAGAGAGATCCGGGGAGCTGTTTTTT
CDR3: CASSLSPERSGELFF

J: TRBJ1-4
size: many
D: .
V: TRBV28
length: 12
DNA: TGTGCCAGCAGTACATCAGAACAAAAACTGTTTTTT
CDR3: CASSTSEQKLFF

J: TRBJ1-2
size: many
D: TRBD1
V: TRBV5-6
length: 13
DNA: TGTGCCAGCAGCACAGGGACAGGGTATGGCTACACCTTC
CDR3: CASSTGTGYGYTF

J: TRBJ2-7
size: many
D: .
V: TRBV5-1
length: 13
DNA: TGCGCCAGCAGCTTGACAGGGAGCGGCGAGCAGTACTTC
CDR3: CASSLTGSGEQYF

J: TRBJ2-1
size: many
D: TRBD1
V: TRBV18
length: 12
DNA: TGTGCCAGCTCCCGGACAGGGGGATGGCAGTTCTTC
CDR3: CASSRTGGWQFF

J: TRBJ2-3
size: many
D: TRBD2
V: TRBV7-9
length: 14
DNA: TGTGCCAGCAGCTCCCGGGACTACCGCATGTGGCAGTATTTT
CDR3: CASSSRDYRMWQYF

J: TRBJ2-5
size: many
D: .
V: TRBV2
length: 13
DNA: TGTGCCAGTGGGGTCGTATACCAAGAGACCCAGTACTTC
CDR3: CASGVVYQETQYF

J: TRBJ1-2
size: many
D: .
V: TRBV5-1
length: 12
DNA: TGCGCCAGCAGCTCTATCGATAATGGCTACACCTTC
CDR3: CASSSIDNGYTF

J: TRBJ1-2
size: few
D: .
V: TRBV5-1
length: 16
DNA: TGCGCCAGCAGCTCAAGTCCTACCCCGGTTGACTATGGCTACACCTTC
CDR3: CASSSSPTPVDYGYTF

J: TRBJ2-3
size: many
D: .
V: TRBV9
length: 14
DNA: TGTGCCAGCAGCGTAGGAGGCGTCACAGATACGCAGTATTTT
CDR3: CASSVGGVTDTQYF

J: TRBJ1-1
size: many
D: TRBD1
V: TRBV19
length: 16
DNA: TGTGCCAGTAGTAACGGACAGGGTCGGTCGCGTACTGAAGCTTTCTTT
CDR3: CASSNGQGRSRTEAFF

J: TRBJ2-5
size: many
D: .
V: TRBV20-1
length: 18
DNA: TGCAGTGCTAGTTTAGGGGCCGCTGGGTTAGCAGGTCAAGAGACCCAGTACTTC
CDR3: CSASLGAAGLAGQETQYF

J: TRBJ2-3
size: many
D: TRBD2
V: TRBV6-5
length: 15
DNA: TGTGCCAGCAGACTAGCGGGGCCTAGCACAGATACGCAGTATTTT
CDR3: CASRLAGPSTDTQYF

J: TRBJ2-7
size: many
D: TRBD2
V: TRBV7-2
length: 15
DNA: TGTGCCAGCAGCCCTGATAGCGGGGGGGCCGACGAGCAGTACTTC
CDR3: CASSPDSGGADEQYF

J: TRBJ1-2
size: many
D: TRBD1
V: TRBV7-9
length: 13
DNA: TGTGCCAGCAGCTTAGAGACAGGGTATGGCTACACCTTC
CDR3: CASSLETGYGYTF

J: TRBJ2-1
size: many
D: .
V: TRBV5-6
length: 15
DNA: TGTGCCAGCAGCTTGTTTAGTGGCTCCTACAATGAGCAGTTCTTC
CDR3: CASSLFSGSYNEQFF

J: TRBJ2-1
size: many
D: .
V: TRBV7-9
length: 15
DNA: TGTGCCAGCAGCTCGCCTCTGGCGGGGAGCAATGAGCAGTTCTTC
CDR3: CASSSPLAGSNEQFF